These 2 T cell receptor beta chains originate from one sample sequenced in a study of blood T cell repertoires in COVID-19. Produced via immunoSEQ multiplex PCR; TCRdb's table is partial and in-frame only. The data show roughly 100,000 clones, 82% seen once. The sequenced sample consisted of peripheral blood. These receptors were obtained from an elderly man with acute or convalescent COVID-19.

V and J are TRBV7-9 and TRBJ1-2; 8 bases fit TRBD1. This CDR3 contains 14 residues. The germline gives CDR1 SEHNR, CDR2 FQNEAQ (reference sequence). The junction had 5 bases not matched to a gene; V was cut back by 5 bases and J by 3 bases. CDR3: CASSLGQGDYGYTF. The CDR3 DNA is TGTGCCAGCAGCCTCGGACAGGGTGACTATGGCTACACCTTC.

The chain employs TRBV15 and TRBJ1-5, with 8 bases fitting TRBD1. The V gene's germline CDR1 is LNHNV and CDR2 YYDKDF (reference sequence). The CDR3 extends over 16 amino acids. With V trimmed by 0 bases and J by 2 bases, 3 bases remained unmatched. CDR3 in DNA: TGTGCCACCAGCAGAGATCTGGACAGGGGCAATCAGCCCCAGCATTTT. It yields the protein CATSRDLDRGNQPQHF.